This TCR beta chain stems from a study of T-cell memory formation after mild COVID-19. MiXCR was run by TCRdb on the 5' RACE reads, yielding one entry per CDR3 protein. The table has tens of thousands of distinct CDR3 sequences, 28% seen once; the top ten hold around 46%. This clonotype was observed a handful of times. This sequence was found in a man between 18 and 29 years old who had mild COVID-19 (a few samples of this study predate the infection). Cell type and time point are not known. Specimen: PBMCs or a T cell subset sorted from them (not recorded which).

This CDR3 reads CASRPSGTNYGYTF. The CDR3, as DNA: TGTGCCAGCAGGCCCTCCGGGACCAACTATGGCTACACCTTC. The V gene is TRBV12-3 or TRBV12-4, the J gene TRBJ1-2; D is perhaps TRBD1 (5 bases). Deletions cut 6 bases from V and 2 bases from J, with 13 bases between. The CDR3 is 14 residues long.